The TCR beta chain under discussion was sequenced for a study of T-cell reconstitution after alpha-beta-depleted transplantation in children. CDR3 length: 16 residues. Germline CDR1 SGHAT, CDR2 FQNNGV. The V and J ends lost 5 bases and 1 base, in that order; junction bases with no gene match: 4. Unique molecular identifiers were incorporated into the prepared TCRbeta library. TCRdb re-called the PCR reads through MiXCR, storing one row per CDR3 protein. Found here are some 550,000 distinct CDR3 sequences, around 20% of them singletons; the top ten hold over 3%. The chain employs TRBV11-2 and TRBJ2-2; 10 bases match TRBD1. The receptor was isolated from a human donor who donated a stem cell graft to a child with acute lymphoblastic leukemia. This sample comprised PBMCs from the stem cell graft donor, obtained from the stem cell graft. CDR3 residues: CASSPRTGGNTGELFF. The DNA for the CDR3 is TGTGCCAGCAGCCCAAGGACAGGGGGGAACACCGGGGAGCTGTTTTTT.